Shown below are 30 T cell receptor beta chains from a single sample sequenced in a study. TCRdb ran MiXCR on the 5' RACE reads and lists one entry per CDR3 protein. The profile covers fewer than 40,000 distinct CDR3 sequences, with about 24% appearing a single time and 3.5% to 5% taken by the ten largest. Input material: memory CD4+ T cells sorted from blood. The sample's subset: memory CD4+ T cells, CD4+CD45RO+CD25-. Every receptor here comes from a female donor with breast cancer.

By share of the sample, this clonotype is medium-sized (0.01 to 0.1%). The CDR3 sequence is CASSVQGFYEQYF. In DNA, the CDR3 is TGCGCCAGCAGCGTACAGGGATTTTACGAGCAGTACTTC. The chain combines TRBV5-1 with TRBJ2-7, with D perhaps matching TRBD1 (6 bases). The CDR3 length is 13 residues. The germline V and J ends were trimmed by 4 bases and 4 bases, with 12 bases remaining between them. CDR1 is SGHRS and CDR2 is YFSETQ in the germline V gene.

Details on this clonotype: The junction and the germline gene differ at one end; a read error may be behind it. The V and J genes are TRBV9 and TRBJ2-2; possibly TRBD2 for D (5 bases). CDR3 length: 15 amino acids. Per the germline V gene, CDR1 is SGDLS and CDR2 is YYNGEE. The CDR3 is CASSVGHANTGKLFF. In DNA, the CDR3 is TGTGCCAGCAGCGTAGGTCACGCGAACACCGGGAAGCTGTTTTTT.

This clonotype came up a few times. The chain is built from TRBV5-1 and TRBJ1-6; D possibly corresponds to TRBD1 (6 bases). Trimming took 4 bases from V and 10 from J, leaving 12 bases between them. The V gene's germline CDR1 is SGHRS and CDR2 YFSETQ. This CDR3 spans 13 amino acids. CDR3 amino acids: CASSPDRGSPLHF. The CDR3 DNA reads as TGCGCCAGCAGCCCGGATAGGGGGTCACCCCTCCACTTT.

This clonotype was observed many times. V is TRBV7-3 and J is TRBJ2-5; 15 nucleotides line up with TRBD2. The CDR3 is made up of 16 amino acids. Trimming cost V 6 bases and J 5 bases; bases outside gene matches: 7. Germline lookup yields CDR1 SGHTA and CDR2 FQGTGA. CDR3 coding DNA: TGTGCCAGCAGTACGGGACTAGCGGGAGGTTCGGAGACCCAGTACTTC. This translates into CASSTGLAGGSETQYF.

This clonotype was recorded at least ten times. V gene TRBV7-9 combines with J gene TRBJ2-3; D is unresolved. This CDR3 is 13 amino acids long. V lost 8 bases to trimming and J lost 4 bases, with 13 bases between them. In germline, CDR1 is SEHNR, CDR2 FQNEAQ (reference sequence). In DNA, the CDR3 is TGTGCCAGCGGTGGGGTGAGAGCAGATACGCAGTATTTT. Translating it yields CASGGVRADTQYF. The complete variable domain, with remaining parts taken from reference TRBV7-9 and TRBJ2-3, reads DTGVSQNPRHKITKRGQNVTFRCDPISEHNRLYWYRQTLGQGPEFLTYFQNEAQLEKSRLLSDRFSAERPKGSFSTLEIQRTEQGDSAMYLCASGGVRADTQYFGPGTRLTVL.

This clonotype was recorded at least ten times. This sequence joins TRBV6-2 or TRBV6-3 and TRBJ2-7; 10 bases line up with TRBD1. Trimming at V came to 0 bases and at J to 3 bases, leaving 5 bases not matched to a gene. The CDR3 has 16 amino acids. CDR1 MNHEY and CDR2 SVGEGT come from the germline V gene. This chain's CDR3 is CASSYSPGQGSYEQYF. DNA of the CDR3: TGTGCCAGCAGTTACTCTCCGGGACAGGGGAGCTACGAGCAGTACTTC.

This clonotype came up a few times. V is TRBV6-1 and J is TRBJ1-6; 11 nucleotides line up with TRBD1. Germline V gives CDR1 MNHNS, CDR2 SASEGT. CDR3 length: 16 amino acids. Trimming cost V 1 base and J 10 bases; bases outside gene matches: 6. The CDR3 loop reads CASSEVRTGGGSPLHF. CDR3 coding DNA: TGTGCCAGCAGTGAAGTTCGGACAGGGGGCGGGTCACCCCTCCACTTT.

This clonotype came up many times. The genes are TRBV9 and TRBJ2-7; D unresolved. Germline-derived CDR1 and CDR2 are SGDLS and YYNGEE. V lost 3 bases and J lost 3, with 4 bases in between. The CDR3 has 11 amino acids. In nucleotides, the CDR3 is TGTGCCAGCAGCGACCTCTACGAGCAGTACTTC. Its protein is CASSDLYEQYF.

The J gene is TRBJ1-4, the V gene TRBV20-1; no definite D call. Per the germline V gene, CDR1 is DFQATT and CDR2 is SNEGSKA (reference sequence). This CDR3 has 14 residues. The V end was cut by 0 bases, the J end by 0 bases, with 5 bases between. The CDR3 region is CSARDVATNEKLFF. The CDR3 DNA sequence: TGCAGTGCTAGAGATGTAGCAACTAATGAAAAACTGTTTTTT.

CDR3 bases: TGTGCCAGCAGCTCAGGGGGTTACGAGCAGTACTTC. Its protein is CASSSGGYEQYF. The V and J genes are TRBV11-1 and TRBJ2-7; 7 nucleotides align to TRBD1. V lost 4 bases and J lost 4; bases outside the gene matches: 1. Looked up from germline, CDR1 is SGHAT and CDR2 is FQDESV (reference sequence). The CDR3 covers 12 residues.

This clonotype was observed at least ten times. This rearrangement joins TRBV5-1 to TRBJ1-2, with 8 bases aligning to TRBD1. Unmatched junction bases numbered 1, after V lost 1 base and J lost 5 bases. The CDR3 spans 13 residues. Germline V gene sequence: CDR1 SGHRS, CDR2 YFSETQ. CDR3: CASSLNRGYGYTF. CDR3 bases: TGCGCCAGCAGCTTGAACAGGGGGTATGGCTACACCTTC.

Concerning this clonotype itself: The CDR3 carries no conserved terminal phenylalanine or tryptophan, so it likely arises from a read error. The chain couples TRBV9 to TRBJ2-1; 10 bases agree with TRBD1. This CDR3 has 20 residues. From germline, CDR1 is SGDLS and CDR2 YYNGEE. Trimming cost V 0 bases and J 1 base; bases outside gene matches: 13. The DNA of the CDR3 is TGTGCCAGCAGCGTAGGAGGACAGGGGGTTCGTTTGAGTTCCTACAATGAGCAGTTCCTC. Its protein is CASSVGGQGVRLSSYNEQFL.

This CDR3 is CASSVTGGAYEQYF. CDR3 in DNA: TGTGCCAGCAGCGTTACAGGGGGCGCATACGAGCAGTACTTC. This sequence joins TRBV5-4 and TRBJ2-7, with TRBD1 identical over 9 bases. Germline trimming cut 4 bases from V and 4 bases from J; bases unmatched to any gene: 6. The germline gives CDR1 SGHNT, CDR2 YYREEE (reference sequence). This CDR3 is built from 14 residues.

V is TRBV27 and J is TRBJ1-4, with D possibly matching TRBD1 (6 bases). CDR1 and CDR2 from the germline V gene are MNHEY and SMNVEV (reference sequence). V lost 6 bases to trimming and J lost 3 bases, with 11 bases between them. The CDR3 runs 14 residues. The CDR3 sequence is CASRQGGSNEKLFF. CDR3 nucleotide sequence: TGTGCCAGCAGACAAGGGGGTTCTAATGAAAAACTGTTTTTT. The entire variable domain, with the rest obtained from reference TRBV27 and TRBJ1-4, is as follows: EAQVTQNPRYLITVTGKKLTVTCSQNMNHEYMSWYRQDPGLGLRQIYYSMNVEVTDKGDVPEGYKVSRKEKRNFPLILESPSPNQTSLYFCASRQGGSNEKLFFGSGTQLSVL.

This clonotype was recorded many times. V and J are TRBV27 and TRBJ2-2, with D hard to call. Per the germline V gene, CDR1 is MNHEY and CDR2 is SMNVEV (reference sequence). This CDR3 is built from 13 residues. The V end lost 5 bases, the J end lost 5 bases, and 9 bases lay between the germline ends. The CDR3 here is CASSHHPTGELFF. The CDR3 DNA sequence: TGTGCCAGCAGTCACCACCCTACCGGGGAGCTGTTTTTT.

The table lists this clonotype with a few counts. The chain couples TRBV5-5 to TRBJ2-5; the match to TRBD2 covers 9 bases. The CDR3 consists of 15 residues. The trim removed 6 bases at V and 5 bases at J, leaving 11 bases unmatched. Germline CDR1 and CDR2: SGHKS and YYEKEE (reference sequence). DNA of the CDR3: TGTGCCAGCACCGAAAAGACTAGCGGAGCCGAGACCCAGTACTTC. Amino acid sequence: CASTEKTSGAETQYF. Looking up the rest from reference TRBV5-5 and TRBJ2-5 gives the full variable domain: DAGVTQSPTHLIKTRGQQVTLRCSPISGHKSVSWYQQVLGQGPQFIFQYYEKEERGRGNFPDRFSARQFPNYSSELNVNALLLGDSALYLCASTEKTSGAETQYFGPGTRLLVL.

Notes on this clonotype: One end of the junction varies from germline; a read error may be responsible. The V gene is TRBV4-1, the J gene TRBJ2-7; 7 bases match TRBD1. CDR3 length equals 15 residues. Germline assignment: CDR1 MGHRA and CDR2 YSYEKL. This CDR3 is CASSQGTGIIYERYF. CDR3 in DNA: TGCGCCAGCAGCCAAGGGACAGGAATTATCTACGAGCGGTACTTC.

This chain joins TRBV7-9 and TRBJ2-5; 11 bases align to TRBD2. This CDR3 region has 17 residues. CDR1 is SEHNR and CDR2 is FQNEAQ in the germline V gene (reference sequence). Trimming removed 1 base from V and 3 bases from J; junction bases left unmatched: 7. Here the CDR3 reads CASSLVSTSGGKETQYF. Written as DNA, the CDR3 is TGTGCCAGCAGCTTAGTCAGTACTAGCGGGGGAAAAGAGACCCAGTACTTC.

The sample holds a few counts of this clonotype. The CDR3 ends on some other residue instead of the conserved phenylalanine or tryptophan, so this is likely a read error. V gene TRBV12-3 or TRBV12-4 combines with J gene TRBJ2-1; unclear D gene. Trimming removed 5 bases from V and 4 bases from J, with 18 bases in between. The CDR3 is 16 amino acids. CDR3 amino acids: CASSPTLEGGYNEQFS. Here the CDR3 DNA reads TGTGCCAGCAGTCCTACGCTAGAAGGCGGATACAATGAGCAGTTCTCC.

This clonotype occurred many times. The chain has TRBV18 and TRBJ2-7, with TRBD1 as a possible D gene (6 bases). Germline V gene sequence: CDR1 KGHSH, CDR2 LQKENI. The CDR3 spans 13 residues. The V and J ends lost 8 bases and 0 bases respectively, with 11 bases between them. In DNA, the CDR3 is TGTGCCAGCAGCCCGGACAGCTCCTACGAGCAGTACTTC. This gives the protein CASSPDSSYEQYF.

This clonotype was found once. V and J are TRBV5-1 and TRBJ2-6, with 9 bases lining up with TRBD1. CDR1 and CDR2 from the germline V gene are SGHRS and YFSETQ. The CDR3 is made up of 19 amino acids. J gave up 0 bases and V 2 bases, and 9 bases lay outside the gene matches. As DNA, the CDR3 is TGCGCCAGCAGCTTAGCGGGACAGGGTAAAAACTCTGGGGCCAACGTCCTGACTTTC. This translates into CASSLAGQGKNSGANVLTF.

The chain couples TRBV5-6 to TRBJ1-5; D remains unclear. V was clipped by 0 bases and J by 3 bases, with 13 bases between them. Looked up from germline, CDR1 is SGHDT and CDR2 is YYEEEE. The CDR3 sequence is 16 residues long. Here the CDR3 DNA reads TGTGCCAGCAGCTTGGGGCCAGGCCAGTCCAATCAGCCCCAGCATTTT. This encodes CASSLGPGQSNQPQHF. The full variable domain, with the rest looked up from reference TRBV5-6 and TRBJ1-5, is DAGVTQSPTHLIKTRGQQVTLRCSPKSGHDTVSWYQQALGQGPQFIFQYYEEEERQRGNFPDRFSGHQFPNYSSELNVNALLLGDSALYLCASSLGPGQSNQPQHFGDGTRLSIL.

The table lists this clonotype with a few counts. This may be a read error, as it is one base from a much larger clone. CDR3 amino acids: CASSYPRYEEAYEQYF. In DNA, the CDR3 is TGTGCCAGCAGTTACCCAAGGTACGAAGAGGCGTACGAGCAGTACTTC. V is TRBV6-2 or TRBV6-3 and J is TRBJ2-7; no firm D call. The CDR3 length is 16 residues. Trimming pared 2 bases from V and 4 bases from J, leaving 18 bases between. Germline CDR1 is MNHEY and CDR2 is SVGEGT.

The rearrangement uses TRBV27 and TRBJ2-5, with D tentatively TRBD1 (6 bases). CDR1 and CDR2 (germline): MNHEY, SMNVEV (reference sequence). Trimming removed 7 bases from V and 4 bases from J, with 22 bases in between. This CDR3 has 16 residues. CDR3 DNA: TGTGCCAGCACACCACATCCCCAGGGGAATGGAGAGACCCAGTACTTC. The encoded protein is CASTPHPQGNGETQYF.

CDR3 loop: CASSQSPSSSYNEQFF. The CDR3 DNA reads as TGTGCCAGCAGCCAATCACCGTCGAGCTCCTACAATGAGCAGTTCTTC. This rearrangement joins TRBV3-1 to TRBJ2-1, with unresolved D. This CDR3 is 16 amino acids long. Germline CDR1 is LGHDT and CDR2 is YNNKEL (reference sequence). V was cut by 2 bases and J by 0 bases, with 11 bases left in between.

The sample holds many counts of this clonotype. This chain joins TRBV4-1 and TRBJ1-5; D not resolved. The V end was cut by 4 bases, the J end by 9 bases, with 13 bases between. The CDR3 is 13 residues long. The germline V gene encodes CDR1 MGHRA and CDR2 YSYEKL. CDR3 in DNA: TGCGCCAGCAGCCCCACTTTGCCTGGGCCCCAGCATTTT. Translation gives CASSPTLPGPQHF.

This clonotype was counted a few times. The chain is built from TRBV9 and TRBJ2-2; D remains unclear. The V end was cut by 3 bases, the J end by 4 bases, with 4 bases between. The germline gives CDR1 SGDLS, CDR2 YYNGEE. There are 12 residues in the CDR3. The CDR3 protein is CASSATTGELFF. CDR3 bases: TGTGCCAGCAGCGCTACCACCGGGGAGCTGTTTTTT.

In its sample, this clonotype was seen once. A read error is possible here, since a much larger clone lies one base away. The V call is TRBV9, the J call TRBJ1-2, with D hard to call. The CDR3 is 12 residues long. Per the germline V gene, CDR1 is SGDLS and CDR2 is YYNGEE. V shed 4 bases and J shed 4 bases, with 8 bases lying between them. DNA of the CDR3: TGTGCCAGCAGCTCGGAACCCTATGGCTACACCTTC. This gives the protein CASSSEPYGYTF.

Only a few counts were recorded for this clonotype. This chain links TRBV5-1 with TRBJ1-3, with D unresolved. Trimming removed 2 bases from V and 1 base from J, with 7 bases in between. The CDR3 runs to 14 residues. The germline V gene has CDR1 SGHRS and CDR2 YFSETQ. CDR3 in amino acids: CASSFDLSGNTIYF. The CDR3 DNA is TGCGCCAGCAGCTTTGACCTTTCTGGAAACACCATATATTTT.

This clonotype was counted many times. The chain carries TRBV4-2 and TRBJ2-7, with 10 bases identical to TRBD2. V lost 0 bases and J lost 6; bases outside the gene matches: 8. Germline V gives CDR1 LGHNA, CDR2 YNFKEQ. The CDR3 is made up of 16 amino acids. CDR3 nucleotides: TGTGCCAGCAGCCAAGATTTGGCTAGCGGGAGAGTCGAGCAGTACTTC. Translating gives CASSQDLASGRVEQYF.